This T cell receptor beta chain derives from a study of neurological immune-mediated disorders. As to time point: longitudinal time-point 1 (baseline). PBMCs stored at -80 C, 2 million in total, were the source of the unsorted libraries. Every sequencing run generated over 170 million TCR-beta sequences from 15-18 subjects. From the 5' RACE reads, TCRdb called clonotypes with MiXCR, one entry per CDR3 protein. Found here are 55,000 to 80,000 distinct CDR3 sequences, about 13% of them singletons; the top ten hold approximately 4.6%. CDR1 is KGHSH, CDR2 LQKENI, per germline. The CDR3 spans 13 residues. V trimming: 3 bases; J trimming: 5 bases; junction bases outside the gene matches: 1.

The rearrangement uses TRBV18 and TRBJ1-5, with 7 nucleotides matching TRBD1. Source material: PBMCs. This TCR was recovered from a female donor with HTLV-1-associated myelopathy (HAM/TSP). CDR3 protein: CASSPDRDQPQHF. CDR3 DNA: TGTGCCAGCTCACCCGACAGGGATCAGCCCCAGCATTTT.